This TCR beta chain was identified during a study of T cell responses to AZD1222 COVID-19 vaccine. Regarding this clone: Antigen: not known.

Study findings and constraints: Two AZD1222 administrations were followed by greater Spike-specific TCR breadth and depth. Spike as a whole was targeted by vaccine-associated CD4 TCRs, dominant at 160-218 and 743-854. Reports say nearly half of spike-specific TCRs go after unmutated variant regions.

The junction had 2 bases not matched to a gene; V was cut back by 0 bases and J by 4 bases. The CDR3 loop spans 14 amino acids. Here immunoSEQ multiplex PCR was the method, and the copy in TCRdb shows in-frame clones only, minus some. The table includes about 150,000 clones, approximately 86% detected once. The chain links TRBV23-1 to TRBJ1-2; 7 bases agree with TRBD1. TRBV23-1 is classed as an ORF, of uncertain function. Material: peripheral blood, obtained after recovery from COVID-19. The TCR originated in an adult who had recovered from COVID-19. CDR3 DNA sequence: TGCGCCAGCAGTCAATCTACAGGGGCCTATGGCTACACCTTC. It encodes CASSQSTGAYGYTF.